This T cell receptor beta chain was documented in a study of blood T cell repertoires in COVID-19. Study background: Samples taken during acute and convalescent COVID-19 were collected in the United States, Italy and Spain. T cells, B-cell-depleted T cells, or PBMCs provided the cDNA or gDNA that served as material.

As handled by the study authors: For nucleated cells, counts were estimated from reference gene primer amplification. Assay used: immunoSEQ multiplex PCR; TCRdb lists only in-frame clones, some missing. V and J calls and clone size are as listed in that table; D and trimming were resolved from the DNA. Of 200,000 to 300,000 clones in the sample, around nine tenths were seen once. Sequencing used peripheral blood. This clonotype originated in a woman aged 70-85 years with active or convalescent COVID-19.

CDR3 amino acids: CASSLAKGPSNQPQHF. DNA for the CDR3: TGTGCCAGCAGCTTAGCGAAGGGGCCAAGCAATCAGCCCCAGCATTTT. The chain is built from TRBV7-9 and TRBJ1-5, with D maybe TRBD1 (5 bases). This CDR3 comprises 16 residues. Germline loops: CDR1 SEHNR, CDR2 FQNEAQ (reference sequence). Trimming removed 0 bases at V and 1 base at J, with 10 bases between.